This is a list of T cell receptor beta chains from one sample in a study of blood T cells in healthy people across ages. TCRdb re-called the 5' RACE reads with MiXCR, one entry per CDR3 protein. The sample records about 1.4 million distinct CDR3 sequences, 59% being singletons. Sequencing was performed on blood. The receptors shown here come from a man aged 18 to 29 in good health. The CDR3 runs from the conserved cysteine through the conserved F or W.

v_call | cdr3_aa
TRBV6-6 | CASSYRGRDYEQYF
TRBV3-1 | CASSPRGGLGANVLTF
TRBV7-2 | CASSPGGGFWMNEQFF
TRBV15 | CATSRASGANYGYTF
TRBV28 | CASSQPIGGGYEQYF
TRBV4-3 | CASSPNSGSYNEQFF
TRBV2 | CASRKGINGELFF
TRBV11-2 | CASSLRGTSGAYNEQFF
TRBV27 | CASSSEPSSDTQYF
TRBV6-1 | CASSHLAGGAYNEQFF
TRBV7-9 | CASSFGPSGQDGGELFF
TRBV12-3/TRBV12-4 | CASTDPSVGEQYF
TRBV28 | CASSLDLRISSYNEQFF
TRBV4-1 | CASSQVWGGLNYGYTF
TRBV3-1 | CASSQVNLGKDTQYF
TRBV20-1 | CSARRQGARETQYF
TRBV2 | CASGGSEGANHEQFF
TRBV5-1 | CASSFNSSQETQYF